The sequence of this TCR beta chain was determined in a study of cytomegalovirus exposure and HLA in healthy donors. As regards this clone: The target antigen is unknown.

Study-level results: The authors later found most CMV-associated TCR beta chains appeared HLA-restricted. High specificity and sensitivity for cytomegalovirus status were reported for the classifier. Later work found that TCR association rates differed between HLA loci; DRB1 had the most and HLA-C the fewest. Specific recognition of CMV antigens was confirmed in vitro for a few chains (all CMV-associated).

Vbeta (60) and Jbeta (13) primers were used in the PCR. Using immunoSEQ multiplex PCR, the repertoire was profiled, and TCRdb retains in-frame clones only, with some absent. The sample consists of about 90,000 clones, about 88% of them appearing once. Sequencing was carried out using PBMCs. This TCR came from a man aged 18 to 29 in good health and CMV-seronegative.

The CDR3 DNA follows: TGTGCCAGCAGCTCCTCCTTGCGGGACACAGATACGCAGTATTTT. It specifies CASSSSLRDTDTQYF. The chain carries TRBV5-8 and TRBJ2-3; D is perhaps TRBD2 (6 bases). The germline gives CDR1 SGHTS, CDR2 YDEGEE. V lost 3 bases to trimming and J lost 2 bases, with 13 bases between them. This CDR3 comprises 15 residues.